These T cell receptor beta chains were read from a single sample in a study of blood T cell repertoires in COVID-19. Repertoires were generated with immunoSEQ multiplex PCR, while TCRdb's copy carries only in-frame clones and drops some. The data show tens of thousands of clones, with around 91% seen just once and 18% held by the top ten. The specimen was peripheral blood. The receptors derive from a woman between 55 and 75 years old with COVID-19, enrolled during active disease. CDR3s include the opening cysteine and the closing phenylalanine or tryptophan. Each record gives: D gene, clone size, J gene, V gene, CDR3 protein, CDR3 DNA. A D gene is named only where the DNA matches it firmly. Expanded clones get a size class; other rows say once, few or many, or leave the size out.

d_gene: -; abundance: -; j_gene: TRBJ2-7; v_gene: TRBV11-2; CDR3aa: CASSLPQGHEQYF; CDR3nt: TGTGCCAGCAGCCTACCCCAGGGTCACGAGCAGTACTTC
d_gene: -; abundance: -; j_gene: TRBJ2-1; v_gene: TRBV15; CDR3aa: CATSRDRGDRRYNEQFF; CDR3nt: TGTGCCACCAGCAGAGATCGTGGCGATAGGAGGTACAATGAGCAGTTCTTC
d_gene: TRBD2; abundance: -; j_gene: TRBJ2-3; v_gene: TRBV6-1; CDR3aa: CASSDGLAVDTQYF; CDR3nt: TGTGCCAGCAGTGATGGACTAGCTGTCGATACGCAGTATTTT
d_gene: -; abundance: -; j_gene: TRBJ2-5; v_gene: TRBV5-1; CDR3aa: CASSLGSGFQETQYF; CDR3nt: TGCGCCAGCAGCTTGGGTTCCGGTTTTCAAGAGACCCAGTACTTC
d_gene: -; abundance: -; j_gene: TRBJ1-6; v_gene: TRBV6-6; CDR3aa: CASSYAGRNSPLHF; CDR3nt: TGTGCCAGCAGTTACGCGGGGAGGAATTCACCCCTCCACTTT
d_gene: TRBD1; abundance: -; j_gene: TRBJ1-6; v_gene: TRBV5-1; CDR3aa: CASSTGTAPTYNSPLHF; CDR3nt: TGCGCCAGCAGCACCGGGACAGCTCCCACGTATAATTCACCCCTCCACTTT
d_gene: TRBD1; abundance: -; j_gene: TRBJ1-2; v_gene: TRBV9; CDR3aa: CASSPNSGTGYGYTF; CDR3nt: TGTGCCAGCAGCCCTAATTCCGGGACAGGGTACGGCTACACCTTC
d_gene: TRBD1; abundance: once; j_gene: TRBJ1-2; v_gene: TRBV4-2; CDR3aa: CASSQGGQGANGYTF; CDR3nt: TGTGCCAGCAGCCAAGGGGGACAGGGGGCGAATGGCTACACCTTC
d_gene: TRBD1; abundance: few; j_gene: TRBJ1-2; v_gene: TRBV12-3/TRBV12-4; CDR3aa: CASIKGQGNGYTF; CDR3nt: TGTGCCAGCATCAAGGGACAGGGAAATGGCTACACCTTC
d_gene: TRBD1; abundance: -; j_gene: TRBJ1-4; v_gene: TRBV5-4; CDR3aa: CASSEAGGREKLFF; CDR3nt: TGTGCCAGCAGCGAGGCAGGGGGCCGTGAAAAACTGTTTTTT
d_gene: -; abundance: once; j_gene: TRBJ1-1; v_gene: TRBV7-8; CDR3aa: CASSPGFPSGEAFF; CDR3nt: TGTGCCAGCAGCCCCGGATTCCCGTCGGGTGAAGCTTTCTTT
d_gene: TRBD1; abundance: -; j_gene: TRBJ2-3; v_gene: TRBV11-3; CDR3aa: CASSPRQGVSDTQYF; CDR3nt: TGTGCCAGCAGCCCGCGACAGGGTGTCTCAGATACGCAGTATTTT
d_gene: TRBD2; abundance: once; j_gene: TRBJ2-3; v_gene: TRBV27; CDR3aa: CASSVLAGGPDTQYF; CDR3nt: TGTGCCAGCAGTGTACTAGCGGGAGGGCCAGATACGCAGTATTTT
d_gene: TRBD1; abundance: -; j_gene: TRBJ2-2; v_gene: TRBV19; CDR3aa: CASRQGAGELFF; CDR3nt: TGTGCCAGTAGACAGGGGGCCGGGGAGCTGTTTTTT
d_gene: TRBD1; abundance: -; j_gene: TRBJ2-6; v_gene: TRBV7-2; CDR3aa: CASSRRWGQGGSGANVLTF; CDR3nt: TGTGCCAGCAGCCGGAGGTGGGGACAGGGGGGCTCTGGGGCCAACGTCCTGACTTTC
d_gene: -; abundance: once; j_gene: TRBJ1-2; v_gene: TRBV6-5; CDR3aa: CASIPGGNYGYTF; CDR3nt: TGTGCCAGCATACCGGGGGGCAACTATGGCTACACCTTC
d_gene: TRBD2; abundance: -; j_gene: TRBJ2-7; v_gene: TRBV7-6; CDR3aa: CASSLGREGPYEQYF; CDR3nt: TGTGCCAGCAGCTTAGGGCGGGAGGGCCCCTACGAGCAGTACTTC
d_gene: TRBD1; abundance: -; j_gene: TRBJ1-2; v_gene: TRBV28; CDR3aa: CASRPQGVYGYTF; CDR3nt: TGTGCCAGCAGGCCACAGGGGGTCTATGGCTACACCTTC
d_gene: TRBD2; abundance: -; j_gene: TRBJ2-1; v_gene: TRBV3-1/TRBV3-2; CDR3aa: CASSVLRSGARLYNEQFF; CDR3nt: TGTGCCAGCAGTGTCTTGAGGAGCGGGGCCCGTCTCTACAATGAGCAGTTCTTC
d_gene: TRBD2; abundance: -; j_gene: TRBJ2-1; v_gene: TRBV6-2/TRBV6-3; CDR3aa: CASSYHSGRGNEQFF; CDR3nt: TGTGCCAGCAGTTATCATAGCGGGAGGGGCAATGAGCAGTTCTTC
d_gene: -; abundance: few; j_gene: TRBJ1-2; v_gene: TRBV4-1; CDR3aa: CASSQAETATYGYTF; CDR3nt: TGCGCCAGCAGCCAAGCGGAGACAGCCACCTATGGCTACACCTTC
d_gene: -; abundance: -; j_gene: TRBJ2-7; v_gene: TRBV30; CDR3aa: CAWSGTAEQYF; CDR3nt: TGTGCCTGGAGTGGGACAGCCGAGCAGTACTTC
d_gene: -; abundance: -; j_gene: TRBJ2-5; v_gene: TRBV14; CDR3aa: CASSQGSGQIQETQYF; CDR3nt: TGTGCCAGCAGCCAAGGATCAGGTCAGATCCAAGAGACCCAGTACTTC
d_gene: -; abundance: -; j_gene: TRBJ1-2; v_gene: TRBV3-1/TRBV3-2; CDR3aa: CASSQVSQGGYTF; CDR3nt: TGTGCCAGCAGCCAAGTCTCACAGGGAGGCTACACCTTC
d_gene: TRBD2; abundance: -; j_gene: TRBJ2-7; v_gene: TRBV11-3; CDR3aa: CASSFGGEGGEQYF; CDR3nt: TGTGCCAGCAGCTTCGGAGGGGAGGGCGGCGAGCAGTACTTC
d_gene: TRBD2; abundance: -; j_gene: TRBJ2-7; v_gene: TRBV27; CDR3aa: CASSTLAGAGYEQYF; CDR3nt: TGTGCCAGCAGTACCTTAGCGGGGGCGGGCTACGAGCAGTACTTC
d_gene: -; abundance: -; j_gene: TRBJ1-5; v_gene: TRBV5-1; CDR3aa: CATRRSNPDTQPQHF; CDR3nt: TGCGCCACCCGTAGGTCCAACCCGGACACGCAGCCCCAGCATTTT
d_gene: -; abundance: -; j_gene: TRBJ1-4; v_gene: TRBV14; CDR3aa: CASSQRQSGKLFF; CDR3nt: TGTGCCAGCAGCCAACGGCAGAGCGGAAAACTGTTTTTT
d_gene: -; abundance: -; j_gene: TRBJ1-1; v_gene: TRBV9; CDR3aa: CASSVGSENTEAFF; CDR3nt: TGTGCCAGCAGCGTCGGCAGCGAGAACACTGAAGCTTTCTTT
d_gene: TRBD2; abundance: -; j_gene: TRBJ2-5; v_gene: TRBV7-3; CDR3aa: CASTLNGRAQETQYF; CDR3nt: TGTGCCAGCACCCTGAACGGGAGGGCTCAAGAGACCCAGTACTTC
d_gene: TRBD2; abundance: once; j_gene: TRBJ2-7; v_gene: TRBV28; CDR3aa: CASSSRGGPSYEQYF; CDR3nt: TGTGCCAGCAGCTCACGGGGGGGTCCCTCCTACGAGCAGTACTTC
d_gene: -; abundance: -; j_gene: TRBJ2-1; v_gene: TRBV9; CDR3aa: CASSLTGTYNEQFF; CDR3nt: TGTGCCAGCAGCCTTACAGGGACCTACAATGAGCAGTTCTTC
d_gene: -; abundance: once; j_gene: TRBJ1-1; v_gene: TRBV5-1; CDR3aa: CASSLDPQENTEAFF; CDR3nt: TGCGCCAGCAGCCTAGACCCACAGGAGAACACTGAAGCTTTCTTT
d_gene: -; abundance: few; j_gene: TRBJ1-3; v_gene: TRBV13; CDR3aa: CASSGTTSGNTIYF; CDR3nt: TGTGCCAGCAGCGGGACAACCTCTGGAAACACCATATATTTT
d_gene: -; abundance: -; j_gene: TRBJ2-1; v_gene: TRBV7-2; CDR3aa: CASSLGRSNEQFF; CDR3nt: TGTGCCAGCAGCTTAGGGAGGTCCAATGAGCAGTTCTTC
d_gene: -; abundance: -; j_gene: TRBJ1-4; v_gene: TRBV15; CDR3aa: CATSRGGEAAQLFF; CDR3nt: TGTGCCACCAGCAGAGGGGGAGAAGCGGCGCAACTGTTTTTT